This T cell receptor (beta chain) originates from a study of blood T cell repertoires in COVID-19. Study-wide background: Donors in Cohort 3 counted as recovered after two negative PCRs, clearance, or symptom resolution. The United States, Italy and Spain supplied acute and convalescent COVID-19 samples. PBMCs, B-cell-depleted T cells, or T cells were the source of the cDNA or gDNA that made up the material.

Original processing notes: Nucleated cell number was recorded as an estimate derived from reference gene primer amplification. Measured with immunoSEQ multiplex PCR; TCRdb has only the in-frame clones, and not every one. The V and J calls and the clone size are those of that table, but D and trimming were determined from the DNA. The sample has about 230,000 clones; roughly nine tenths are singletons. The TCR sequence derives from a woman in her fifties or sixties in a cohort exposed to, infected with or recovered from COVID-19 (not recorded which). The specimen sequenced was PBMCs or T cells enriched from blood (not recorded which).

The CDR3 reads CASSDRSPQVYTF. CDR3 in DNA: TGCGCCAGCTCGGACAGGTCCCCCCAAGTCTACACCTTC. The gene calls are TRBV5-1 and TRBJ1-2, with 7 bases aligning to TRBD1. Looked up from germline, CDR1 is SGHRS and CDR2 is YFSETQ. The CDR3 loop spans 13 amino acids. Germline trimming cut 7 bases from V and 10 bases from J; bases unmatched to any gene: 13.